A single sample is the source of the 27 T cell receptor beta chains below, sequenced in a study of shared clonotypes between healthy human individuals. Generated by immunoSEQ multiplex PCR, the TCRdb table keeps only in-frame clones and is missing some. This table has approximately 2.5 million clones, around 90% appearing once. Source material: naive CD4+ T cells sorted from blood. The subset is: CD45RA+ positively selected. These receptors were taken from a young man in good health.

This clone appeared a single time. The chain couples TRBV11-2 to TRBJ2-7, with D possibly matching TRBD1 (6 bases). The germline V and J ends were trimmed by 0 bases and 0 bases, with 12 bases remaining between them. The length of the CDR3 is 16 residues. Germline V lookup: CDR1 SGHAT, CDR2 FQNNGV. CDR3 sequence: CASSLEGGQGSYEQYF. The DNA of the CDR3 is TGTGCCAGCAGCTTAGAAGGGGGACAAGGCTCCTACGAGCAGTACTTC.

This clone was recorded only once. The sample carries other DNA sequences with the same CDR3. The chain is built from TRBV18 and TRBJ2-5, with D unresolved. The CDR3 loop spans 12 amino acids. The ends were cut back, 3 bases at V and 4 bases at J, with 6 bases in the middle. CDR1 is KGHSH and CDR2 is LQKENI in the germline V gene. The CDR3 nucleotides read TGTGCCAGCTCACCGTCCCTAGAGACCCAGTACTTC. Translating gives CASSPSLETQYF.

This chain connects TRBV4-3 to TRBJ1-3; D is ambiguous. Germline CDR1 reads LGHNA; CDR2 reads YSLEER. The CDR3 runs to 17 residues. V shed 1 base and J shed 0 bases, with 13 bases lying between them. This CDR3 is CASSQVRAGNSGNTIYF. DNA of the CDR3: TGCGCCAGCAGCCAAGTTCGGGCGGGAAACTCTGGAAACACCATATATTTT.

The chain employs TRBV10-2 and TRBJ1-5; perhaps TRBD1 as D (5 bases). V was trimmed by 6 bases and J by 0 bases, leaving 9 bases between them. The CDR3 is made up of 14 amino acids. The germline V gene has CDR1 WSHSY and CDR2 SAAADI. The CDR3 spells CASRTADSNQPQHF. CDR3 coding DNA: TGCGCCAGCAGGACAGCCGATAGCAATCAGCCCCAGCATTTT.

V is TRBV5-1 and J is TRBJ2-2, with D possibly matching TRBD2 (5 bases). CDR1 is SGHRS and CDR2 is YFSETQ in the germline V gene. This CDR3 spans 16 amino acids. V was pared by 4 bases and J by 1 base, with 14 bases between. Written as DNA, the CDR3 is TGCGCCAGCAGCACACAAACGGCGGGGAACACCGGGGAGCTGTTTTTT. Translated: CASSTQTAGNTGELFF.

V usage is TRBV7-2 and J usage is TRBJ2-2; weak D call: TRBD1 (5 bases). This CDR3 has 15 residues. The germline V gene encodes CDR1 SGHTA and CDR2 FQGNSA. Deletions cut 5 bases from V and 4 bases from J, with 14 bases between. CDR3 protein: CASSLSTAFTGELFF. The CDR3 bases are TGTGCCAGCAGCCTCTCGACAGCCTTCACCGGGGAGCTGTTTTTT.

The chain carries TRBV30 and TRBJ1-3, with D possibly matching TRBD1 (6 bases). Germline loops: CDR1 GTSNPN, CDR2 SVGIG (reference sequence). Deletions cut 2 bases from V and 0 bases from J, with 14 bases between. The CDR3 is made up of 16 amino acids. This CDR3 is CAWSLLGASSGNTIYF. The CDR3 DNA follows: TGTGCCTGGAGTTTGCTGGGGGCCAGCTCTGGAAACACCATATATTTT.

The chain uses TRBV30 and TRBJ2-5; 7 bases are shared with TRBD2. The J call may be faulty, since TRBJ2-7 better matches the DNA end. Germline CDR1 GTSNPN, CDR2 SVGIG (reference sequence). CDR3 size: 13 residues. In nucleotides, the CDR3 is TGTGCCTGGAGGGCTAGCGGTACCTACGAGCAGTACTTC. It specifies CAWRASGTYEQYF.

Notes on this clone: The same CDR3 also results from other DNA sequences found in this sample. This chain links TRBV5-1 with TRBJ1-3; no clear D gene. This CDR3 region has 13 residues. The ends were cut back, 0 bases at V and 2 bases at J, with 3 bases in the middle. Germline CDR1 SGHRS, CDR2 YFSETQ. CDR3 residues: CASSLDPGNTIYF. DNA of the CDR3: TGCGCCAGCAGCTTGGATCCTGGAAACACCATATATTTT.

The chain couples TRBV7-8 to TRBJ2-5; D is unclear. With the DNA end fitting TRBJ2-7 better, the J assignment may be wrong. Germline CDR1 and CDR2: SGHVS and FQNEAQ. The CDR3 loop spans 14 amino acids. In DNA form, the CDR3 reads TGTGCCAGCAGCTTAGCGCGGACGATCTACGAGCAGTACTTC. This sequence encodes CASSLARTIYEQYF.

Comment on this clone: Other DNA sequences of this sample code for an identical CDR3. This chain joins TRBV30 and TRBJ2-3; TRBD1 aligns across 9 bases. Germline V gene data show CDR1 as GTSNPN and CDR2 as SVGIG (reference sequence). This CDR3 region has 15 residues. Unmatched junction bases numbered 3, after V lost 1 base and J lost 1 base. DNA for the CDR3: TGTGCCTGGAGTGCGGGACAGGGAGGCACAGATACGCAGTATTTT. Its translation is CAWSAGQGGTDTQYF.

This clone was counted once. The V gene is TRBV29-1, the J gene TRBJ2-5, with D hard to call. CDR1 and CDR2 from the germline V gene are SQVTM and ANQGSEA. The CDR3 contains 12 residues. Trimming shortened V by 2 bases and J by 3 bases, and 7 bases separated the two germline ends. This CDR3 is CSVERGEETQYF. CDR3 nucleotide sequence: TGCAGCGTTGAACGTGGGGAAGAGACCCAGTACTTC.

J is TRBJ2-5 and V is TRBV4-3, with 7 nucleotides matching TRBD2. Unmatched junction bases numbered 7, after V lost 1 base and J lost 5 bases. Germline-derived CDR1 and CDR2 are LGHNA and YSLEER. The CDR3 runs to 15 residues. The CDR3 DNA reads TGCGCCAGCAGCCAAGTTACGGGAGGTGGGGAGACCCAGTACTTC. It yields the protein CASSQVTGGGETQYF.

The count of this clone is one. The J gene is TRBJ1-1, the V gene TRBV5-1, with unresolved D. The ends were cut back, 4 bases at V and 1 base at J, with 17 bases in the middle. The CDR3 covers 16 residues. The germline gives CDR1 SGHRS, CDR2 YFSETQ. The CDR3 loop reads CASSPKMEGQNTEAFF. For the CDR3, the DNA is TGCGCCAGCAGCCCTAAGATGGAGGGCCAGAACACTGAAGCTTTCTTT.

This chain joins TRBV6-1 and TRBJ1-3, with no clear D. CDR1 and CDR2 (germline): MNHNS, SASEGT. The CDR3 spans 17 residues. Trimming cost V 2 bases and J 2 bases, with 16 bases left between them. In DNA form, the CDR3 reads TGTGCCAGCAGTGAACTGATAGGGAAACGAACTGGAAACACCATATATTTT. The encoded protein is CASSELIGKRTGNTIYF.

This clone has only one observation. This chain uses TRBV5-4 with TRBJ2-7; 12 nucleotides line up with TRBD2. In germline, CDR1 is SGHNT, CDR2 YYREEE (reference sequence). The ends lost 5 bases at V and 0 bases at J; junction bases unmatched: 3. CDR3 length equals 15 residues. Written as DNA, the CDR3 is TGTGCCAGCAGTACGACTAGCGGGAGCTCCTACGAGCAGTACTTC. Translating it yields CASSTTSGSSYEQYF.

The chain employs TRBV25-1 and TRBJ1-5, with D possibly TRBD1 on 6 matching bases. Germline-derived CDR1 and CDR2 are MGHDK and SYGVNS. This CDR3 region has 14 residues. V lost 6 bases and J lost 2, with 11 bases in between. In nucleotides, the CDR3 is TGTGCCAGCAGCGCAGGGGAAGGCAATCAGCCCCAGCATTTT. This encodes CASSAGEGNQPQHF.

As concerns this clone: An end of the junction does not agree with germline; a read error may underlie this. The V and J genes are TRBV2 and TRBJ2-1, with 10 bases that match TRBD2. Germline V gives CDR1 SNHLY, CDR2 FYNNEI. The CDR3 totals 15 residues. CDR3 coding DNA: TGTGCCAGCAGCCCTAGCGGGGGATCCTCCAATGAGCAGTTCTTC. Translated, it gives CASSPSGGSSNEQFF.

The chain uses TRBV4-1 and TRBJ1-5; weak D call: TRBD1 (5 bases). The V end was cut by 1 base, the J end by 7 bases, with 23 bases between. Looked up from germline, CDR1 is MGHRA and CDR2 is YSYEKL. CDR3 length equals 18 residues. The CDR3 here is CASSQVGGAGSGWQPQHF. Here the CDR3 DNA reads TGCGCCAGCAGCCAAGTTGGAGGGGCCGGATCTGGATGGCAGCCCCAGCATTTT.

The chain combines TRBV5-4 with TRBJ2-1, with D perhaps matching TRBD1 (5 bases). This CDR3 has 15 amino acids. V was pared by 0 bases and J by 6 bases, with 13 bases between. The germline CDR1 and CDR2 sequences are SGHNT and YYREEE (reference sequence). The CDR3 loop is CASSLDLRQSNEQFF. The DNA of the CDR3 is TGTGCCAGCAGCTTGGACCTACGACAGAGCAATGAGCAGTTCTTC.

This chain links TRBV11-2 with TRBJ2-3; D is ambiguous. The germline gives CDR1 SGHAT, CDR2 FQNNGV. CDR3 length: 11 amino acids. V lost 4 bases and J 6 bases, leaving 5 bases between the germline ends. In DNA, the CDR3 is TGTGCCAGCAGCTCCGGGGATACGCAGTATTTT. It yields the protein CASSSGDTQYF.

The chain links TRBV5-4 to TRBJ1-1, with 7 bases aligning to TRBD1. The V segment lost 4 bases and the J segment 4 bases; nucleotides outside the gene matches: 10. The CDR3 consists of 15 residues. Looked up from germline, CDR1 is SGHNT and CDR2 is YYREEE (reference sequence). CDR3 nucleotides: TGTGCCAGCAGCCCAAGACAGGGCGAGAGCACTGAAGCTTTCTTT. Its translation is CASSPRQGESTEAFF.

The gene calls are TRBV7-8 and TRBJ2-5; D unclear. Germline V gene data show CDR1 as SGHVS and CDR2 as FQNEAQ. The CDR3 consists of 13 residues. Trimming stripped 4 bases from V and 1 base from J, with 7 bases between. CDR3 DNA: TGTGCCAGCAGCTCTGTGTCCCAAGAGACCCAGTACTTC. Amino acid sequence: CASSSVSQETQYF.

This chain links TRBV28 with TRBJ1-3; D remains ambiguous. The CDR3 is 15 amino acids. V lost 3 bases, J lost 0 bases, and 9 bases lay in between. CDR1 is MDHEN, CDR2 SYDVKM, per germline. The CDR3 bases are TGTGCCAGCAGTTTTTCACGGAACTCTGGAAACACCATATATTTT. Protein product: CASSFSRNSGNTIYF.

Comments on this clone: The sample carries other DNA sequences with the same CDR3. The genes are TRBV5-1 and TRBJ2-1, with D hard to call. The CDR3 spans 11 residues. V lost 5 bases to trimming and J lost 5 bases, with 5 bases between them. Germline CDR1 SGHRS, CDR2 YFSETQ. CDR3 amino acids: CASSSNNEQFF. CDR3 in DNA: TGCGCCAGCAGTTCCAACAATGAGCAGTTCTTC.

The genes are TRBV5-1 and TRBJ2-7; D might be TRBD1 (5 bases). Trimming shortened V by 4 bases and J by 3 bases, and 11 bases separated the two germline ends. The CDR3 spans 13 residues. Germline lookup yields CDR1 SGHRS and CDR2 YFSETQ. The CDR3 DNA follows: TGCGCCAGCAGCCAAGGACACCACTACGAGCAGTACTTC. This encodes CASSQGHHYEQYF.

As to this clone: The same CDR3 arises from other DNA sequences in this sample as well. This chain joins TRBV18 and TRBJ2-5; D may correspond to TRBD1 or TRBD2 (6 bases each). Germline loops: CDR1 KGHSH, CDR2 LQKENI. CDR3 length: 13 amino acids. V was pared by 3 bases and J by 4 bases, with 9 bases between. DNA for the CDR3: TGTGCCAGCTCACCCAGGGGAGGAGAGACCCAGTACTTC. Amino acids: CASSPRGGETQYF. The variable domain in full, with the rest retrieved from reference TRBV18 and TRBJ2-5, is NAGVMQNPRHLVRRRGQEARLRCSPMKGHSHVYWYRQLPEEGLKFMVYLQKENIIDESGMPKERFSAEFPKEGPSILRIQQVVRGDSAAYFCASSPRGGETQYFGPGTRLLVL.